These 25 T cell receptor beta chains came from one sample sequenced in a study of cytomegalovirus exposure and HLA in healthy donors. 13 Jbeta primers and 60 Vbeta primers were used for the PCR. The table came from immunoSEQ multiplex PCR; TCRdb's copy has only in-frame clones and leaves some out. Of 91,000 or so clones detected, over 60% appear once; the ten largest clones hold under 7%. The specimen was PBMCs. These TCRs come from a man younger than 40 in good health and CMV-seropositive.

The CDR3 reads CASRTGQGNTGELFF. In DNA form, the CDR3 reads TGTGCCAGCAGGACGGGACAGGGGAACACCGGGGAGCTGTTTTTT. This chain uses TRBV11-2 with TRBJ2-2; 9 positions agree with TRBD1. The CDR3 runs to 15 residues. With V trimmed by 6 bases and J by 1 base, 3 bases remained unmatched. Germline V lookup: CDR1 SGHAT, CDR2 FQNNGV.

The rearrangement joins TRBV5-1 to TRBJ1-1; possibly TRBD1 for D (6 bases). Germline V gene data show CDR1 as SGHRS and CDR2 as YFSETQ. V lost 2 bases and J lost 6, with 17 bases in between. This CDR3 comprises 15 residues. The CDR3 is CASSFAPRGGAEAFF. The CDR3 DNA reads TGCGCCAGCAGCTTTGCTCCTCGTGGGGGCGCTGAAGCTTTCTTT.

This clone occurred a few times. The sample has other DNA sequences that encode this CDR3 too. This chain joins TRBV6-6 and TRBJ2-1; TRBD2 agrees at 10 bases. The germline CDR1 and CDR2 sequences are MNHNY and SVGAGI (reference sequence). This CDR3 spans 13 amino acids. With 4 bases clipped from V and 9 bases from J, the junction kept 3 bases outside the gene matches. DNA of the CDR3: TGTGCCAGCAGTTCCCGGACTAGCGGTGAGCAGTTCTTC. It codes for CASSSRTSGEQFF.

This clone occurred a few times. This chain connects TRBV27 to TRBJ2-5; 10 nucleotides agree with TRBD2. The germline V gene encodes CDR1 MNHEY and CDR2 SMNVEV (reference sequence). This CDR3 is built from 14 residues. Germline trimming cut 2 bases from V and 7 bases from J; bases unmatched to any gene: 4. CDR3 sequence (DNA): TGTGCCAGCAGTTTAAGCGGGAGGGTGGTGACCCAGTACTTC. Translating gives CASSLSGRVVTQYF.

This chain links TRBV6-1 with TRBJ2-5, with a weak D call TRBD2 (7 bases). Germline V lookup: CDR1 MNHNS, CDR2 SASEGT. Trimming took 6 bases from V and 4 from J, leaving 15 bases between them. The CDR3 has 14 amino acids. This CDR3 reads CASRVSGGLETQYF. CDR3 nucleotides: TGTGCCAGCAGAGTCTCCGGGGGGCTAGAGACCCAGTACTTC.

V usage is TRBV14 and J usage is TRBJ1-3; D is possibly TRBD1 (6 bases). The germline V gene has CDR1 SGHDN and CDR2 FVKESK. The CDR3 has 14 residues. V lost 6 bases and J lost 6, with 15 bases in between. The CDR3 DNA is TGTGCCAGCAGTCGCGGACAGCCGGAAAACACCATATATTTT. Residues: CASSRGQPENTIYF.

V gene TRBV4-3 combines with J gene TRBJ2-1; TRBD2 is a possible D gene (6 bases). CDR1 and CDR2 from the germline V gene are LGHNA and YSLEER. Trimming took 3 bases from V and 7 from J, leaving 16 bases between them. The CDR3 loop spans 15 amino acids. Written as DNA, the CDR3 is TGCGCCAGCAGCCATTTCAGCGGGCGACTTAATGAGCAGTTCTTC. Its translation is CASSHFSGRLNEQFF.

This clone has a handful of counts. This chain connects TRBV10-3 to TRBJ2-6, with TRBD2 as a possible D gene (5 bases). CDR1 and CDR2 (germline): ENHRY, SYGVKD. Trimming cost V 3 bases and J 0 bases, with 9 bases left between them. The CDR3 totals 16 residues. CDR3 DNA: TGTGCCATCAGTGAACAGCGGACCTCTGGGGCCAACGTCCTGACTTTC. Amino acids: CAISEQRTSGANVLTF.

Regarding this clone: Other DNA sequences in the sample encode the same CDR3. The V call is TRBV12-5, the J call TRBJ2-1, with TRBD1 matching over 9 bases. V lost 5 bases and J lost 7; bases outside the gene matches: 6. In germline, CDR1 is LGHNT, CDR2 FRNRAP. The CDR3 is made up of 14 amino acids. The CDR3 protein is CASGPGQGFNEQFF. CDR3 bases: TGTGCTAGTGGTCCGGGACAGGGTTTTAATGAGCAGTTCTTC.

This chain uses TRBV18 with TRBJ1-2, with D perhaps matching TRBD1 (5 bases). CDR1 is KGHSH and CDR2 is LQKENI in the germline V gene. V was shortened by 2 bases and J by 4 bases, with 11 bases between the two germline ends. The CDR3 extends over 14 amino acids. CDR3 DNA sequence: TGTGCCAGCTCACCAGGCCGGGGGGGCTATGGCTACACCTTC. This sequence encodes CASSPGRGGYGYTF.

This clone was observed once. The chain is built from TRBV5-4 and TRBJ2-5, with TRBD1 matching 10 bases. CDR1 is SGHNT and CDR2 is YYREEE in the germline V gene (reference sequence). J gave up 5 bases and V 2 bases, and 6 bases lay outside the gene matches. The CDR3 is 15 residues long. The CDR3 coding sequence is TGTGCCAGCAGCTTTCCCCGACAGGGGGCGGAGACCCAGTACTTC. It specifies CASSFPRQGAETQYF.

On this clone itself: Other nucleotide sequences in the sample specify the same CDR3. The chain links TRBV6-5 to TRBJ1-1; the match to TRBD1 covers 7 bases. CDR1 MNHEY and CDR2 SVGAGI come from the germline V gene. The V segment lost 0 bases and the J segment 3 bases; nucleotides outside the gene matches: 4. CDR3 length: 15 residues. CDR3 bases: TGTGCCAGCAGTTACTCGTCCAGGGGGTACACTGAAGCTTTCTTT. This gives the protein CASSYSSRGYTEAFF.

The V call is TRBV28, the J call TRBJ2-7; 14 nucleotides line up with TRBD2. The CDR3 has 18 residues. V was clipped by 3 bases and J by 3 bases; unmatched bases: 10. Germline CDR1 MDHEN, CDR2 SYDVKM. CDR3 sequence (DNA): TGTGCCAGCAGTTTCCCCTCTCGACTAGCGGGAGGGGACTACGAGCAGTACTTC. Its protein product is CASSFPSRLAGGDYEQYF.

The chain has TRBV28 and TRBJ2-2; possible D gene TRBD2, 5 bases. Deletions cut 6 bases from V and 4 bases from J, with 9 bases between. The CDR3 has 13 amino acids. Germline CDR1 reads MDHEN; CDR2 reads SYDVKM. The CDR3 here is CASRPEVTGELFF. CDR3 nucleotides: TGTGCCAGCAGACCGGAGGTCACCGGGGAGCTGTTTTTT.

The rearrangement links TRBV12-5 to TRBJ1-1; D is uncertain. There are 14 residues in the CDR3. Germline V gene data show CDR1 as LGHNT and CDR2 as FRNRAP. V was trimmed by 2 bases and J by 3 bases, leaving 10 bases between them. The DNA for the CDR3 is TGTGCTAGTGGTTTGCGTGGCCTCCACACTGAAGCTTTCTTT. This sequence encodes CASGLRGLHTEAFF.

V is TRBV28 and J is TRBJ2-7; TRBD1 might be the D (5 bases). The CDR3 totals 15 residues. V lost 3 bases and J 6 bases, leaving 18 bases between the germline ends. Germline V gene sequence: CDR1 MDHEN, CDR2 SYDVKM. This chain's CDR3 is CASSFGGHSPREQYF. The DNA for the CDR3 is TGTGCCAGCAGTTTCGGCGGACACAGCCCCCGCGAGCAGTACTTC.

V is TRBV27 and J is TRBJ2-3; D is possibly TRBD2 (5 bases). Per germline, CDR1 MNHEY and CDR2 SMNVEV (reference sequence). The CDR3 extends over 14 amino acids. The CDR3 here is CATKWAGPTDTQYF. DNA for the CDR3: TGTGCTACTAAATGGGCGGGCCCCACAGATACGCAGTATTTT.

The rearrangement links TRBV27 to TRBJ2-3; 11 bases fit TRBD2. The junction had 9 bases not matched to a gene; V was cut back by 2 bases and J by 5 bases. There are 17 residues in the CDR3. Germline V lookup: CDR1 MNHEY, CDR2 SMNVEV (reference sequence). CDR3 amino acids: CASSLRRLAGGGDTQYF. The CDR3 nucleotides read TGTGCCAGCAGTTTACGTCGGCTAGCGGGAGGAGGAGATACGCAGTATTTT.

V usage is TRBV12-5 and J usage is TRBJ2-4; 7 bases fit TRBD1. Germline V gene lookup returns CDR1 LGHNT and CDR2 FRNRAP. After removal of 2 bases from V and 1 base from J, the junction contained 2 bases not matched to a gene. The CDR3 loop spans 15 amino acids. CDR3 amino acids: CASGLTRGAKNIQYF. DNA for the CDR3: TGTGCTAGTGGTTTGACCAGGGGGGCCAAAAACATTCAGTACTTC. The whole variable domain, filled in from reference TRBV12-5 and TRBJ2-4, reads DARVTQTPRHKVTEMGQEVTMRCQPILGHNTVFWYRQTMMQGLELLAYFRNRAPLDDSGMPKDRFSAEMPDATLATLKIQPSEPRDSAVYFCASGLTRGAKNIQYFGAGTRLSVL.

The CDR3 loop reads CASSYKRGRAGELFF. CDR3 nucleotides: TGTGCCAGCAGTTACAAGAGGGGGCGAGCCGGGGAGCTGTTTTTT. The V gene is TRBV6-5, the J gene TRBJ2-2, with 7 bases lining up with TRBD1. The germline CDR1 and CDR2 sequences are MNHEY and SVGAGI. This CDR3 contains 15 residues. V trimming: 2 bases; J trimming: 6 bases; junction bases outside the gene matches: 6.

The CDR3 is CASSQSRLGGYGYTF. DNA of the CDR3: TGTGCCAGCAGCCAATCGAGACTCGGAGGGTATGGCTACACCTTC. The V and J genes are TRBV16 and TRBJ1-2, with D hard to call. The CDR3 is made up of 15 amino acids. V was cut by 0 bases and J by 5 bases, with 13 bases left in between. Germline V lookup: CDR1 KGHSY, CDR2 FQNENV.

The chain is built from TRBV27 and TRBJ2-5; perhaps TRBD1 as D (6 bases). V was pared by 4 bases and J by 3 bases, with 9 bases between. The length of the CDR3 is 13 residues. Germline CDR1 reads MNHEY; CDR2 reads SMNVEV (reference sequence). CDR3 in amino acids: CASSYRDKETQYF. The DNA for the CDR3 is TGTGCCAGCAGTTATAGGGACAAAGAGACCCAGTACTTC.

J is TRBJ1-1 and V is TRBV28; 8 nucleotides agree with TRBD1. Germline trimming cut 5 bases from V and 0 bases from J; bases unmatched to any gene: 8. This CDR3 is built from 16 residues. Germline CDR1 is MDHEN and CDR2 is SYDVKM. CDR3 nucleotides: TGTGCCAGCAGTCCCGGGACAGGTCATATGAACACTGAAGCTTTCTTT. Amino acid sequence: CASSPGTGHMNTEAFF.

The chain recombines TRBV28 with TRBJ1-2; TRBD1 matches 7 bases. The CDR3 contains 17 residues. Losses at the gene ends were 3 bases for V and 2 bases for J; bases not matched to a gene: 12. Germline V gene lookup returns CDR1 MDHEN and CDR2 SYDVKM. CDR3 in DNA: TGTGCCAGCAGTTTCATCCCCCACACAGGGGTAAACTATGGCTACACCTTC. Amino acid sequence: CASSFIPHTGVNYGYTF.

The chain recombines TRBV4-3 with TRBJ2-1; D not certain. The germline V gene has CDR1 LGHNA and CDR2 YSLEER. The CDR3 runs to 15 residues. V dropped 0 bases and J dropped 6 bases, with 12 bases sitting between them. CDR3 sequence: CASSQDLSSGNEQFF. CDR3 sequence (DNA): TGCGCCAGCAGCCAAGATCTGAGTTCCGGCAATGAGCAGTTCTTC.